This T cell receptor beta chain derives from a study of human T cells and chemical hapten exposure. Study-level findings and limits: Counts of TCRs above 1 in 1000 frequency stayed unchanged with DPC sensitization. Compared with pre-sensitization or healthy control sets, expanded TCRs clustered more.

In its sample, this clonotype was seen many times. Its specificity is not known. With 7 bases removed from V and 8 bases from J, the gap between germline ends came to 13 bases. Germline-derived CDR1 and CDR2 are KGHDR and SFDVKD. CDR3 length: 12 residues. The time point was: patch test 2, 6 weeks after DPC sensitization. The treatment denotes: therapeutic diphenylcyclopropenone sensitization with weekly scalp DPC. Those who donated were patients with alopecia, 18 to 70 years of age, and suitable for DPC. TCRdb reanalysed the RACE reads using MiXCR and keeps one entry per CDR3 protein. The sample has about 400,000 distinct CDR3 sequences, roughly 6.3% seen once.

The receptor was isolated from a woman aged 18-29 years with alopecia areata. Some clones in this sample may be carry-over from other donors' samples. Material: whole blood, obtained in connection with sensitization to the hapten diphenylcyclopropenone (DPC). The chain has TRBV24-1 and TRBJ1-1; no reliable D call. CDR3 protein: CATSGLGTEAFF. In DNA form, the CDR3 reads TGTGCCACCAGCGGACTGGGAACGGAAGCTTTCTTT.